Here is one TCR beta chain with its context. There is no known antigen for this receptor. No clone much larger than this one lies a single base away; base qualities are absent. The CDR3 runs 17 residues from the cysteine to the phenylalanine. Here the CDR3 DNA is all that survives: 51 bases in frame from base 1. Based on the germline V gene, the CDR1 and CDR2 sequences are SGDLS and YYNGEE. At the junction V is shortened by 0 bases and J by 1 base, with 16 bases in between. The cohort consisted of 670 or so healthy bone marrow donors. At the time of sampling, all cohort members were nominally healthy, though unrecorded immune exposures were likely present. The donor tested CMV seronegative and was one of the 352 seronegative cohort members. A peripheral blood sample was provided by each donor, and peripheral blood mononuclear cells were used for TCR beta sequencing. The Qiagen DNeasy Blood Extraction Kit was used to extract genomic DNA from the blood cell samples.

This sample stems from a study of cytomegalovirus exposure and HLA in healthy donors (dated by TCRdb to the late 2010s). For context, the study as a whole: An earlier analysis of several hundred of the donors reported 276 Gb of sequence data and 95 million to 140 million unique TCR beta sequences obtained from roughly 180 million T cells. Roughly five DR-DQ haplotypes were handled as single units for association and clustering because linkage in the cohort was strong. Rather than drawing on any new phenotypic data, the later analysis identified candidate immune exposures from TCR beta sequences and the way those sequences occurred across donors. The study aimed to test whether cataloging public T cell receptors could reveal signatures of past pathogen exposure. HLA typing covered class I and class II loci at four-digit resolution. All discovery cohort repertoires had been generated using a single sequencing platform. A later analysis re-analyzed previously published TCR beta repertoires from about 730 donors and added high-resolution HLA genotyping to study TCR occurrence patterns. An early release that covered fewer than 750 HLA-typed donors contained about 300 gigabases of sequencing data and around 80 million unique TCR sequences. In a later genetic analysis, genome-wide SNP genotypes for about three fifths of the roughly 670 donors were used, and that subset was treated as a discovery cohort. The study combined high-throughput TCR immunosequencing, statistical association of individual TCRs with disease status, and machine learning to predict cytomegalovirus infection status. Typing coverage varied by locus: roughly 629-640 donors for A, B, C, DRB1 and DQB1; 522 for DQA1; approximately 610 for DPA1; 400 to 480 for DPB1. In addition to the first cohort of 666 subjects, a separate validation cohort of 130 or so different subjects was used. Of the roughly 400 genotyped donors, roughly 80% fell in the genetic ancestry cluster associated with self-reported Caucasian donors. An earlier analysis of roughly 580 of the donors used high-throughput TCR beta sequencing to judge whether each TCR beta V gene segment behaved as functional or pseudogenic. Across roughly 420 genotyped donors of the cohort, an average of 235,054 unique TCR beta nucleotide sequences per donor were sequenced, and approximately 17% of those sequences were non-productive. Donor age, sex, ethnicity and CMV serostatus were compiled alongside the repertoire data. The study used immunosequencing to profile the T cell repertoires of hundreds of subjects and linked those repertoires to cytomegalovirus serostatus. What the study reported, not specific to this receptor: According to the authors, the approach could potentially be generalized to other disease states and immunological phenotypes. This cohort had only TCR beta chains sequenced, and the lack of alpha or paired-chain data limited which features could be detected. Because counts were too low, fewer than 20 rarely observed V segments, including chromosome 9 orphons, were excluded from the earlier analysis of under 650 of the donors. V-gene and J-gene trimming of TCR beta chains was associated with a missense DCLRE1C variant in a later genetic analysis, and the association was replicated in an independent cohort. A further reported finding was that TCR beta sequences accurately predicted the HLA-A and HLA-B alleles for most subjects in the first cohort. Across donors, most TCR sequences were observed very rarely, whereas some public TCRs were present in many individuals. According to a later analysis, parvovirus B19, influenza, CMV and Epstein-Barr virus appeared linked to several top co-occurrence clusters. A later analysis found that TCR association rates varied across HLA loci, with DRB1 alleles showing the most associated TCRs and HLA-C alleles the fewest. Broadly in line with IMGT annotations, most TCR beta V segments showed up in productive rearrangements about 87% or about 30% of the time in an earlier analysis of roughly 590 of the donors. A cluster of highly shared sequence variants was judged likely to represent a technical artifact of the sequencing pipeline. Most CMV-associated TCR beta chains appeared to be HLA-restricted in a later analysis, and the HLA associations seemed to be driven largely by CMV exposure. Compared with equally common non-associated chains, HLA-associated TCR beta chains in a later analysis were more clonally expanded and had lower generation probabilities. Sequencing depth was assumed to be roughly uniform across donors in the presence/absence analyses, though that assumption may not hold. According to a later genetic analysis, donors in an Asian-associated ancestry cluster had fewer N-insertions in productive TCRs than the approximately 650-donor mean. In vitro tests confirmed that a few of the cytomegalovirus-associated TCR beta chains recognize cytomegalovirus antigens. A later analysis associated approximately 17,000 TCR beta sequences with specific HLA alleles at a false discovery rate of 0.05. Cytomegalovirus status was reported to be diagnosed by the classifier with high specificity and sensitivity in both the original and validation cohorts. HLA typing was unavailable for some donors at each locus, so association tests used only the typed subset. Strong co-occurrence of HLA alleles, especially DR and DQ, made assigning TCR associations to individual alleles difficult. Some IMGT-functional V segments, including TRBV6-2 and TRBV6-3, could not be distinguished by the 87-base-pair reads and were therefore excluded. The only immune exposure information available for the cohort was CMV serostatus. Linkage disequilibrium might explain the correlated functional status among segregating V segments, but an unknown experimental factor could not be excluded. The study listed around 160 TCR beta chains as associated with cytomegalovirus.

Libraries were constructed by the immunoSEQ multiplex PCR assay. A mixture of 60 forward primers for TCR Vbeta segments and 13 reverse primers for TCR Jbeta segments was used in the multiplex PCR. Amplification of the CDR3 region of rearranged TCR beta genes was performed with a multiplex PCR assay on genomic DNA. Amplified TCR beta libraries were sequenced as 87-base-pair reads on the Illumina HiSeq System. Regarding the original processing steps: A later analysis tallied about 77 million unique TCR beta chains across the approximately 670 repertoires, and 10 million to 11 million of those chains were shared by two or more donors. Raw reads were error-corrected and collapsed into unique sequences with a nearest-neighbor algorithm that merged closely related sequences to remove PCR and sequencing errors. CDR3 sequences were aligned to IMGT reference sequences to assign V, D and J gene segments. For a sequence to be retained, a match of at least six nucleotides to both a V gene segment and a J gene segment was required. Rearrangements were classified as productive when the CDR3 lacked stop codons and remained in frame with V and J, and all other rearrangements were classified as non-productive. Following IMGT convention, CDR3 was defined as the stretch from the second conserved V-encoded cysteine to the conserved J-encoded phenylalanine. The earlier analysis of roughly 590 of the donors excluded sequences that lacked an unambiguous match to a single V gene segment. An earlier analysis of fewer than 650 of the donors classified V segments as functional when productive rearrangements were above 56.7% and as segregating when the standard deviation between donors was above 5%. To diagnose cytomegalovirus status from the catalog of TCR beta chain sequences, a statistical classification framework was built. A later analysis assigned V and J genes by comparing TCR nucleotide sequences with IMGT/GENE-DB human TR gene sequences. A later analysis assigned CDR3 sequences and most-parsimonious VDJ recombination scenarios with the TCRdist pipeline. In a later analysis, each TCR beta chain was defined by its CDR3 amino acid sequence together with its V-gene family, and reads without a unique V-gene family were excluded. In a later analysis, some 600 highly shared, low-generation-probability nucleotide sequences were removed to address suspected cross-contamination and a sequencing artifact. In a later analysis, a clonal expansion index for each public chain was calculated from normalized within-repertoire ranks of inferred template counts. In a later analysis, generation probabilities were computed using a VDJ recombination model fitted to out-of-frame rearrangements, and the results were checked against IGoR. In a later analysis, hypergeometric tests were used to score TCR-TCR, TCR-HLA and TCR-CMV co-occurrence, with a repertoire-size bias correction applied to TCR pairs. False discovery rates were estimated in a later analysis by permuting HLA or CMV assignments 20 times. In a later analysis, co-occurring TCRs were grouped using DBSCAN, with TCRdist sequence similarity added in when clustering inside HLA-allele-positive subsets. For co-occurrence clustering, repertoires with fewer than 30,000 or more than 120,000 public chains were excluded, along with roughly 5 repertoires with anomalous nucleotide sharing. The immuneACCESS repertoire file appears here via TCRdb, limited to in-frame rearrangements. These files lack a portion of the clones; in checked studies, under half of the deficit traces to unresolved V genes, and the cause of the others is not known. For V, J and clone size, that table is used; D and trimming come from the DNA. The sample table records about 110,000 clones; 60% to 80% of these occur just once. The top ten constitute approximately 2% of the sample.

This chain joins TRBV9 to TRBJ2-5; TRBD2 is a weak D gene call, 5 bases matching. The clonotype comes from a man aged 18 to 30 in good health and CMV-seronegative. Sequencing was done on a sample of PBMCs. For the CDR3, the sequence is CASSVGRRTYSQETQYF. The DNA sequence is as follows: TGTGCCAGCAGCGTAGGTAGGAGGACTTACTCCCAAGAGACCCAGTACTTC.